Reported below is one T cell receptor beta chain. V was trimmed by 0 bases and J by 5 bases, leaving 14 bases between them. Germline assignment: CDR1 MGHRA and CDR2 YSYEKL. This CDR3 comprises 15 residues. These data are taken from a study of blood T cell repertoires in COVID-19. Background on the study: Spain, Italy and the United States supplied samples that represented acute and convalescent COVID-19. The analysed material was cDNA or gDNA that came from T cells, B-cell-depleted T cells, or PBMCs.

Per the original data handling: Quantification of nucleated cells was approximated via reference gene primer amplification. Libraries were prepared by immunoSEQ multiplex PCR; TCRdb keeps only in-frame clonotypes and omits some of them. The DNA was the basis for D and trimming; V, J and clone size are from that table. This sample has 35,000 to 45,000 clones; roughly 84% occur once, and the top ten carry 2% to 2.5%. The V and J genes are TRBV4-1 and TRBJ2-7, with D maybe TRBD2 (6 bases). The TCR comes from a human donor in a cohort sampled during active COVID-19. Sequencing used peripheral blood. CDR3 sequence (DNA): TGCGCCAGCAGCCAAGATCCTGGAGGGTATGACGAGCAGTACTTC. Amino acid sequence: CASSQDPGGYDEQYF.